These T cell receptor beta chains were read from a single sample in a study of PD-L1 blockade in urothelial cancer. TCRdb's copy holds only in-frame clones and misses some; the assay was immunoSEQ multiplex PCR. The data contain about 93,000 clones, around 89% of them singletons. The starting material was PBMCs, obtained around atezolizumab (anti-PD-L1) treatment. The receptors shown here come from a man aged 60 to 69 with urothelial cancer. CDR3s include the opening cysteine and the closing phenylalanine or tryptophan. A D gene is named only where the DNA matches it firmly. A clone size is listed for some rows: how often the clone was seen (once, few, many), or a class if it is expanded.

D	size	V	J	CDR3	DNA
NA	NA	TRBV15	TRBJ1-2	CATSRAGGGNYGYTF	TGTGCCACCAGCAGAGCGGGCGGGGGCAACTATGGCTACACCTTC
NA	NA	TRBV2	TRBJ1-1	CASTRETAEAFF	TGTGCCAGCACCCGGGAGACGGCTGAAGCTTTCTTT
TRBD2	NA	TRBV5-1	TRBJ2-5	CASSLSRGGAAGETQYF	TGCGCCAGCAGCTTGAGTCGCGGGGGGGCCGCTGGAGAGACCCAGTACTTC
TRBD2	NA	TRBV7-2	TRBJ2-3	CASRPGLAGGQYF	TGTGCCAGCAGACCTGGACTAGCGGGAGGGCAGTATTTT
TRBD2	NA	TRBV7-3	TRBJ2-3	CASSPGLAGGGTDTQYF	TGTGCCAGCAGCCCCGGACTAGCGGGGGGCGGCACAGATACGCAGTATTTT
NA	NA	TRBV15	TRBJ2-6	CATSRSVSGANVLTF	TGTGCCACCAGCAGGAGCGTCTCTGGGGCCAACGTCCTGACTTTC
NA	NA	TRBV27	TRBJ2-7	CASSRGGAAYEQYF	TGTGCCAGCAGCCGTGGGGGCGCCGCCTACGAGCAGTACTTC
TRBD2	once	TRBV9	TRBJ2-3	CASSVGPAGGTDTQYF	TGTGCCAGCAGCGTAGGTCCAGCGGGGGGCACAGATACGCAGTATTTT
TRBD1	NA	TRBV5-1	TRBJ1-4	CASSFGTGNEKLFF	TGCGCCAGCTCGTTCGGGACAGGGAATGAAAAACTGTTTTTT
TRBD1	NA	TRBV9	TRBJ1-2	CASSVGQGADYGYTF	TGTGCCAGCAGCGTAGGCCAGGGGGCTGACTATGGCTACACCTTC
NA	NA	TRBV5-4	TRBJ2-1	CASSVGGGGSLSLGQFF	TGTGCCAGCAGCGTGGGGGGTGGGGGCTCCCTATCCCTCGGGCAGTTCTTC
TRBD2	NA	TRBV5-4	TRBJ2-5	CASSLVQAWTSGGRLETQYF	TGTGCCAGCAGCTTGGTGCAAGCATGGACTAGCGGGGGGCGACTAGAGACCCAGTACTTC
NA	NA	TRBV11-3	TRBJ2-2	CASSQLDSYTGELFF	TGTGCCAGCAGCCAACTGGACAGTTACACCGGGGAGCTGTTTTTT
NA	NA	TRBV5-4	TRBJ1-4	CASSLPGLEKLFF	TGTGCCAGCAGCCTGCCGGGTCTTGAAAAACTGTTTTTT
NA	NA	TRBV14	TRBJ1-6	CASSQDPRGTPLHF	TGTGCCAGCAGCCAAGATCCCAGGGGAACACCCCTCCACTTT
NA	NA	TRBV7-9	TRBJ2-7	CASSAGQSYEQYF	TGTGCCAGCAGCGCCGGACAGAGCTACGAGCAGTACTTC
NA	NA	TRBV7-3	TRBJ2-2	CASSVGPGELFF	TGTGCCAGCAGTGTGGGGCCCGGGGAGCTGTTTTTT
NA	NA	TRBV4-1	TRBJ2-1	CASSYAGIRTPPEQFF	TGCGCCAGCAGCTACGCGGGGATACGGACGCCCCCAGAGCAGTTCTTC
NA	NA	TRBV7-8	TRBJ2-1	CASSSPLAASYNEQFF	TGTGCCAGCAGCTCCCCTCTCGCAGCTAGCTACAATGAGCAGTTCTTC
TRBD1	NA	TRBV4-3	TRBJ1-4	CASSQGTGANEKLFF	TGCGCCAGCAGCCAGGGGACAGGAGCTAATGAAAAACTGTTTTTT
TRBD2	NA	TRBV5-4	TRBJ2-5	CASSPGLAGAETQYF	TGTGCCAGCAGCCCGGGACTAGCGGGGGCAGAGACCCAGTACTTC
TRBD1	NA	TRBV11-2	TRBJ1-4	CASSSRADRGNEKLFF	TGTGCCAGCAGCTCACGGGCGGACAGGGGGAATGAAAAACTGTTTTTT
TRBD1	NA	TRBV2	TRBJ2-5	CASSRDRSQETQYF	TGTGCCAGCAGTCGGGACAGGAGCCAAGAGACCCAGTACTTC
NA	NA	TRBV6-5	TRBJ1-1	CASSYGTEAFF	TGTGCCAGCAGTTACGGGACAGAAGCTTTCTTT
TRBD1	NA	TRBV2	TRBJ2-3	CASRGLPGQGGETQYF	TGTGCCAGCAGGGGATTACCGGGACAGGGGGGAGAAACGCAGTATTTT
NA	NA	TRBV11-2	TRBJ2-3	CASSLGGARTSTDTQYF	TGTGCCAGCAGCTTAGGTGGTGCGAGAACTAGCACAGATACGCAGTATTTT
NA	NA	TRBV5-1	TRBJ2-1	CASTPPEGSSEQFF	TGCGCCAGCACCCCTCCCGAAGGGAGTAGTGAGCAGTTCTTC
NA	NA	TRBV7-2	TRBJ2-5	CASTRGETQYF	TGTGCCAGCACCCGGGGGGAGACCCAGTACTTC
NA	NA	TRBV7-8	TRBJ2-3	CASSSVGGAYTQYF	TGTGCCAGCAGCTCGGTGGGGGGGGCATATACGCAGTATTTT
TRBD1	NA	TRBV5-1	TRBJ2-1	CASSLGQGTNNEQFF	TGCGCCAGCAGCTTGGGACAGGGGACCAACAATGAGCAGTTCTTC
NA	NA	TRBV2	TRBJ2-3	CASSVVLTDTQYF	TGTGCCAGCAGTGTAGTTCTTACAGATACGCAGTATTTT
TRBD1	NA	TRBV19	TRBJ1-3	CASSIRSGQGPGNTIYF	TGTGCCAGTAGTATTCGGTCCGGACAGGGACCTGGAAACACCATATATTTT
NA	NA	TRBV6-5	TRBJ1-1	CASSYATARLVF	TGTGCCAGCAGTTACGCGACCGCTAGGTTGGTCTTT
TRBD2	NA	TRBV5-8	TRBJ2-7	CASSSGTSGLEQYF	TGTGCCAGCAGCTCCGGGACTAGCGGGTTGGAGCAGTACTTC
TRBD1	NA	TRBV7-2	TRBJ1-1	CASSLRGQDTEAFF	TGTGCCAGCAGCTTAAGGGGACAGGACACTGAAGCTTTCTTT
NA	once	TRBV19	TRBJ2-1	CASSLLSSYNEQFF	TGTGCCAGTAGTTTGCTGAGCTCCTACAATGAGCAGTTCTTC
NA	NA	TRBV4-3	TRBJ1-2	CASSQADGGYGYTF	TGCGCCAGCAGCCAAGCCGACGGGGGCTATGGCTACACCTTC
TRBD2	once	TRBV9	TRBJ2-3	CASTPTGDRGGTDTQYF	TGTGCCAGTACTCCAACCGGGGACCGGGGGGGCACAGATACGCAGTATTTT
NA	NA	TRBV9	TRBJ1-2	CASSLPRRHYGYTF	TGTGCCAGCAGCTTACCCAGGAGGCACTATGGCTACACCTTC
NA	NA	TRBV1	TRBJ1-5	CTSSTQDRGRGYQPQHF	TGCACCAGCAGCACCCAAGACAGGGGACGAGGATATCAGCCCCAGCATTTT
TRBD2	NA	TRBV28	TRBJ2-7	CASSPLAGSYEQYF	TGTGCCAGCAGTCCTCTAGCGGGATCCTACGAGCAGTACTTC
TRBD1	NA	TRBV2	TRBJ1-2	CASTLLGTGVGYGYTF	TGTGCCAGCACTCTCCTCGGGACAGGGGTCGGCTATGGCTACACCTTC
NA	NA	TRBV9	TRBJ2-5	CASSVEAGQETQYF	TGTGCCAGCAGCGTAGAAGCGGGCCAAGAGACCCAGTACTTC
TRBD1	NA	TRBV28	TRBJ2-6	CASSLRDRGYVGANVLTF	TGTGCCAGCAGTTTACGAGACAGGGGGTACGTTGGGGCCAACGTCCTGACTTTC
NA	once	TRBV9	TRBJ2-3	CASSVNGDTQYF	TGTGCCAGCAGCGTCAACGGGGATACGCAGTATTTT